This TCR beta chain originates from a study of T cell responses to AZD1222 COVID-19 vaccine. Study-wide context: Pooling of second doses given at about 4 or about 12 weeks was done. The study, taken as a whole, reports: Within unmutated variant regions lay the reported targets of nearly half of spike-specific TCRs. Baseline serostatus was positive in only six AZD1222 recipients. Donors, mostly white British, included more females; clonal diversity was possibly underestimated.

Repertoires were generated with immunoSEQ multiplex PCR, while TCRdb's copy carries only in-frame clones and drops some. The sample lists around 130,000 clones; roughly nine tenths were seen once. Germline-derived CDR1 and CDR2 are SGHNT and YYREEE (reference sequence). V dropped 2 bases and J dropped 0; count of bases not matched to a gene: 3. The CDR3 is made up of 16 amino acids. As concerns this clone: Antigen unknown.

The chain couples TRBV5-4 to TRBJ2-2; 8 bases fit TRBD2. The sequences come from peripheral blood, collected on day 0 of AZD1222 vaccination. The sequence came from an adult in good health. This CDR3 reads CASSFGGGANTGELFF. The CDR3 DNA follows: TGTGCCAGCAGCTTCGGGGGGGGCGCGAACACCGGGGAGCTGTTTTTT.